This TCR beta chain was documented in a study of T cells in Graves' hyperthyroidism and ophthalmopathy. The CDR3 runs to 16 residues. CDR1 MNHEY and CDR2 SMNVEV come from the germline V gene (reference sequence). V shed 0 bases, J shed 3 bases, and the junction held 5 bases outside the gene matches. Amplified TCR beta CDR3 regions came from RNA transcripts. Using the HTBI primer set, a first-round RT-PCR was run on the TCR CDR3. TCRdb re-called the multiplex PCR reads through MiXCR, storing one row per CDR3 protein. The table lists around 520,000 distinct CDR3 sequences, about 15% of them singletons. The table lists this clonotype with many counts.

This receptor was obtained from a middle-aged woman with Graves' hyperthyroidism. What was sequenced was blood. The chain has TRBV27 and TRBJ2-7; 10 nucleotides agree with TRBD1. CDR3 sequence: CASSLSGGQGFYEQYF. CDR3 bases: TGTGCCAGCAGTTTATCAGGGGGACAGGGGTTCTACGAGCAGTACTTC.